This T cell receptor beta chain was recorded in a study of T cell changes during pregnancy in multiple sclerosis (dated by TCRdb to between 2018 and 2021). About the investigation overall: The study looked at changes in the T cell repertoire across pregnancy in women with multiple sclerosis.

The CDR3 spans 16 residues, from the cysteine through the phenylalanine. Just CDR3 DNA is preserved here, 48 bases in frame from base 1. V lost 3 bases and J lost 4 bases; the stretch between them is 19 bases long. In the germline V gene (reference sequence), CDR1 corresponds to SGHNT and CDR2 to YYREEE. Library preparation was by the immunoSEQ multiplex PCR assay. Here the immuneACCESS table is served through TCRdb, limited to in-frame sequences with V and J called. Missing clones are a known gap in these copies; in checked studies unresolved V genes cover under half, and the rest lacks a known reason. The table for this sample lists about 18,000 clones; approximately 87% of them were counted only once. The ten largest clones represent approximately 9.1% of the sample. The sample holds one count of this clone. The antigen this receptor binds is unknown. Base qualities are missing; no much larger clone stands one base away.

The sequences come from CD8+ T cells from peripheral blood mononuclear cells, collected after pregnancy. This TCR derives from a female donor with multiple sclerosis, enrolled in a pregnancy study. This chain joins TRBV5-4 to TRBJ1-2; the D gene is unclear. The CDR3 corresponds to CASSSRTEEVVYGYTF. The nucleotides are TGTGCCAGCAGCTCTCGAACAGAGGAGGTGGTCTATGGCTACACCTTC.